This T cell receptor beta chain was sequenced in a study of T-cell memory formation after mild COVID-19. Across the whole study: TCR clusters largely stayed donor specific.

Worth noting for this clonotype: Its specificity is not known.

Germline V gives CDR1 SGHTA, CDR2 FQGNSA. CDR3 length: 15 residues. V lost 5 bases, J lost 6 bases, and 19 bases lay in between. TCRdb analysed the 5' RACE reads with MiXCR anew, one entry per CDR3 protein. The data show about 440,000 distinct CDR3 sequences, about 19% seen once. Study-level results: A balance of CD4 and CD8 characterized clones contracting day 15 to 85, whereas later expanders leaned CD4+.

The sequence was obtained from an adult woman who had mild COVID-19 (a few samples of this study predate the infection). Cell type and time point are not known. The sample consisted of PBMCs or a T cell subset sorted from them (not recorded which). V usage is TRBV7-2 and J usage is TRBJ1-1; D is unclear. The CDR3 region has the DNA TGTGCCAGCAGCGACCTGGGGTGGGGTTTTCCTGAAGCTTTCTTT. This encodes CASSDLGWGFPEAFF.